This entry features one T cell receptor beta chain sequence. Its cognate antigen is unknown. Sequencing used immunoSEQ multiplex PCR; TCRdb keeps in-frame clones, though not all of them. Found here are more than 100,000 clones, about 90% of them singletons; the top ten hold about 1.5%. This sample is drawn from a study of cytomegalovirus exposure and HLA in healthy donors. Findings and limits, study-wide: CMV antigen specificity of a few CMV-associated chains was confirmed in vitro. Reportedly, diagnosis of cytomegalovirus status by the classifier showed high specificity and sensitivity. Investigators reported some 150 TCR beta chains as tied to cytomegalovirus.

CDR3 size: 15 residues. Trimming took 6 bases from V and 5 from J; bases not matched to a gene: 10. Germline CDR1 is SGHDN and CDR2 is FVKESK. The receptor was isolated from a man aged 25-45 years in good health and CMV-seronegative. Specimen: PBMCs. The genes are TRBV14 and TRBJ2-1, with 7 bases that match TRBD1. CDR3: CASSLGQELNNEQFF. DNA of the CDR3: TGTGCCAGCAGTTTAGGACAGGAGCTGAACAATGAGCAGTTCTTC.